These 19 T cell receptor beta chains originate from one sample sequenced in a study of shared clonotypes between healthy human individuals. Method: immunoSEQ multiplex PCR; TCRdb's copy keeps in-frame clones and lacks some. Of 2,500,000 or so clones in the sample, roughly 92% were seen once. What was sequenced was naive CD4+ T cells from PBMCs. Subset meaning: CD45RA+ positively selected. All receptors derive from a man younger than 35 in good health. Some clones in this sample may be carry-over from other donors' samples.

The chain couples TRBV27 to TRBJ1-5, with D possibly matching TRBD1 (6 bases). Germline values: CDR1 MNHEY, CDR2 SMNVEV (reference sequence). The CDR3 totals 15 residues. The V gene lost 5 bases and the J gene lost 2 bases, with 13 bases spanning the gap. The chain's CDR3 is CASSRTHRGNQPQHF. The DNA of the CDR3 is TGTGCCAGCAGTCGGACCCACAGGGGCAATCAGCCCCAGCATTTT.

The V and J genes are TRBV9 and TRBJ2-1; D is uncertain. The CDR3 is made up of 18 amino acids. V lost 4 bases and J lost 0, with 20 bases in between. The germline CDR1 and CDR2 sequences are SGDLS and YYNGEE. CDR3 in amino acids: CASSPRSLGARSYNEQFF. Written as DNA, the CDR3 is TGTGCCAGCAGCCCCCGCTCACTCGGAGCCCGCTCCTACAATGAGCAGTTCTTC.

The gene calls are TRBV5-8 and TRBJ1-3; no reliable D call. The CDR3 has 17 residues. Germline V lookup: CDR1 SGHTS, CDR2 YDEGEE. V was cut by 4 bases and J by 0 bases, with 17 bases left in between. CDR3 DNA sequence: TGTGCCAGCAGCCCACCCCCGGGGAACCCCTCTGGAAACACCATATATTTT. Protein sequence: CASSPPPGNPSGNTIYF.

V gene TRBV5-1 combines with J gene TRBJ2-1, with TRBD2 matching over 7 bases. This CDR3 region has 14 residues. From germline, CDR1 is SGHRS and CDR2 YFSETQ. Trimming cost V 1 base and J 15 bases; bases outside gene matches: 13. The CDR3 DNA follows: TGCGCCAGCAGCTTGTCGTCTAGCGGCGACGCCCTGTTCTTC. Its translation: CASSLSSSGDALFF.

As to this clone: Other DNA sequences in this sample translate to the same CDR3. V usage is TRBV29-1 and J usage is TRBJ1-2, with D unclear. From germline, CDR1 is SQVTM and CDR2 ANQGSEA. V shed 4 bases and J shed 7 bases, with 1 base lying between them. The CDR3 runs 8 residues. The CDR3 loop is CSVGGYTF. CDR3 DNA: TGCAGCGTTGGTGGCTACACCTTC.

The gene calls are TRBV5-4 and TRBJ2-5; D might be TRBD1 (6 bases). Between the trimmed V and J ends, which lost 0 bases and 5 bases, there was a span of 17 bases. The CDR3 has 16 amino acids. Per germline, CDR1 SGHNT and CDR2 YYREEE (reference sequence). CDR3 bases: TGTGCCAGCAGCTTGGGCGACTCCTCGCAGGGGGAGACCCAGTACTTC. Residues: CASSLGDSSQGETQYF.

The V and J genes are TRBV28 and TRBJ1-1; D gene ambiguous. The germline V gene has CDR1 MDHEN and CDR2 SYDVKM. The CDR3 length is 13 residues. V lost 3 bases, J lost 2 bases, and 7 bases lay in between. The CDR3 DNA reads as TGTGCCAGCAGTTTTAATGCAAACACTGAAGCTTTCTTT. Translation: CASSFNANTEAFF.

The chain is built from TRBV27 and TRBJ1-1; possible D gene TRBD1, 5 bases. V was trimmed by 5 bases and J by 8 bases, leaving 21 bases between them. The CDR3 is 15 residues long. Germline V CDR1 and CDR2: MNHEY, SMNVEV (reference sequence). CDR3 in DNA: TGTGCCAGCAGTCCTGTCGGGGTGGCCCCAGGGGAAGCTTTCTTT. It translates to CASSPVGVAPGEAFF.

The J gene is TRBJ1-6, the V gene TRBV6-5, with 7 bases identical to TRBD1. The CDR3 is 15 amino acids. V lost 2 bases, J lost 4 bases, and 2 bases stayed unmatched. Germline assignment: CDR1 MNHEY and CDR2 SVGAGI. The CDR3 reads CASSYLTGYNSPLHF. Written as DNA, the CDR3 is TGTGCCAGCAGTTACCTGACAGGGTATAATTCACCCCTCCACTTT.

The chain has TRBV5-1 and TRBJ2-3; 15 bases line up with TRBD2. The CDR3 totals 18 residues. V lost 0 bases to trimming and J lost 4 bases; unmatched junction nucleotides: 6. CDR1 is SGHRS, CDR2 YFSETQ, per germline. The CDR3 DNA sequence: TGCGCCAGCAGCTTGGGGGGACTAGCGGGAGGCATCGCAGATACGCAGTATTTT. Protein: CASSLGGLAGGIADTQYF.

Regarding this clone: Other DNA sequences of this sample code for an identical CDR3. The gene calls are TRBV6-6 and TRBJ2-5; no clear D gene. Trimming cost V 2 bases and J 2 bases, with 6 bases left between them. The CDR3 length is 13 residues. Germline lookup yields CDR1 MNHNY and CDR2 SVGAGI (reference sequence). The CDR3 DNA follows: TGTGCCAGCAGTTACACACGGCAAGAGACCCAGTACTTC. It yields the protein CASSYTRQETQYF.

V usage is TRBV5-6 and J usage is TRBJ1-2; TRBD1 matches 8 bases. With 4 bases clipped from V and 3 bases from J, the junction kept 14 bases outside the gene matches. Germline values: CDR1 SGHDT, CDR2 YYEEEE. The CDR3 is 17 amino acids. This CDR3 reads CASSDQHAQGADYGYTF. The DNA of the CDR3 is TGTGCCAGCAGCGACCAGCATGCCCAGGGGGCGGACTATGGCTACACCTTC.

Only a few counts were recorded for this clone. The V call is TRBV29-1, the J call TRBJ1-1; tentative D call: TRBD1 (5 bases). V was clipped by 4 bases and J by 1 base, with 13 bases between them. Germline CDR1 and CDR2: SQVTM and ANQGSEA. The length of the CDR3 is 14 residues. The CDR3 DNA is TGCAGCGTTGTACTCCAAGGGACGAACACTGAAGCTTTCTTT. Translating gives CSVVLQGTNTEAFF.

J is TRBJ2-7 and V is TRBV4-2; a possible D gene is TRBD1 (6 bases). V lost 1 base, J lost 5 bases, and 15 bases lay in between. The CDR3 has 15 amino acids. Germline CDR1 and CDR2: LGHNA and YNFKEQ. CDR3 protein: CASSQAPGQGNEQYF. The CDR3 bases are TGTGCCAGCAGCCAAGCCCCGGGACAAGGGAACGAGCAGTACTTC.

The CDR3 region is CATRETFARRDTQYF. The CDR3 coding sequence is TGTGCCACCAGAGAGACCTTTGCAAGGAGGGATACGCAGTATTTT. The chain employs TRBV19 and TRBJ2-3; tentatively, D is TRBD2 (5 bases). V lost 10 bases and J 6 bases, leaving 23 bases between the germline ends. The germline gives CDR1 LNHDA, CDR2 SQIVND (reference sequence). This CDR3 is built from 15 residues.

The rearrangement uses TRBV7-9 and TRBJ1-4; D is ambiguous. CDR1 and CDR2 (germline): SEHNR, FQNEAQ (reference sequence). Trimming stripped 1 base from V and 3 bases from J, with 9 bases between. The CDR3 loop spans 15 amino acids. CDR3 sequence: CASSLVESANEKLFF. The CDR3 nucleotides are TGTGCCAGCAGCTTAGTTGAAAGTGCTAATGAAAAACTGTTTTTT. Supplemented by reference TRBV7-9 and TRBJ1-4, the full variable domain reads DTGVSQNPRHKITKRGQNVTFRCDPISEHNRLYWYRQTLGQGPEFLTYFQNEAQLEKSRLLSDRFSAERPKGSFSTLEIQRTEQGDSAMYLCASSLVESANEKLFFGSGTQLSVL.

The V gene is TRBV7-3, the J gene TRBJ2-3, with unresolved D. V was pared by 1 base and J by 0 bases, with 14 bases between. From germline, CDR1 is SGHTA and CDR2 FQGTGA. The CDR3 is 17 residues long. CDR3 in amino acids: CASSLRIGGSSTDTQYF. CDR3 bases: TGTGCCAGCAGCTTAAGGATCGGCGGATCTAGCACAGATACGCAGTATTTT.

V gene TRBV19 combines with J gene TRBJ2-2; no definite D call. The germline CDR1 and CDR2 sequences are LNHDA and SQIVND (reference sequence). Trimming cost V 4 bases and J 2 bases, with 8 bases left between them. The CDR3 sequence is 14 residues long. This CDR3 reads CASSTVGNTGELFF. The DNA for the CDR3 is TGTGCCAGTAGTACCGTCGGTAACACCGGGGAGCTGTTTTTT.

This sequence joins TRBV4-3 and TRBJ1-2, with D possibly TRBD1 on 5 matching bases. The V end was cut by 6 bases, the J end by 8 bases, with 25 bases between. CDR3 length: 16 residues. The germline gives CDR1 LGHNA, CDR2 YSLEER. DNA for the CDR3: TGCGCCAGCAGTCCGATTACGTTGTTGGGAAGGGGAGGCTACACCTTC. It yields the protein CASSPITLLGRGGYTF.